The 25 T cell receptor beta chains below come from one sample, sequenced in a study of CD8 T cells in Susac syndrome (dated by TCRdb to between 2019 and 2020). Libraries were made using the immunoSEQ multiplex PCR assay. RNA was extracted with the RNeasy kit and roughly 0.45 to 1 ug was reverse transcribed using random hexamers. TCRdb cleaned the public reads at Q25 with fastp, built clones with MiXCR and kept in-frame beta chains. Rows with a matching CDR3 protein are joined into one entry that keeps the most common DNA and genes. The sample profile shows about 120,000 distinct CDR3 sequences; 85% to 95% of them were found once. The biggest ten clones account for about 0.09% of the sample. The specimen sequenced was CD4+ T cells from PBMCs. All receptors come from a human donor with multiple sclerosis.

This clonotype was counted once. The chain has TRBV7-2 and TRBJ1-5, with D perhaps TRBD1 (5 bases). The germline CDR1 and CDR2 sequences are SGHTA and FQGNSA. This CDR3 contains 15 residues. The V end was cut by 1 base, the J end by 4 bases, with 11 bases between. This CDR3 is CASSLGGGLNQPQHF. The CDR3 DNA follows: TGTGCCAGCAGCTTAGGGGGCGGTCTTAATCAGCCCCAGCATTTT.

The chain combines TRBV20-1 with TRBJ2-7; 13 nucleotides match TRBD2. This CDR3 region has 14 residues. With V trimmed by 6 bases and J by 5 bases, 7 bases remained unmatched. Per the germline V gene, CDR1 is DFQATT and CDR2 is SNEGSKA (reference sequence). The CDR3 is CSAKGLAGSNEQYF. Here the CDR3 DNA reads TGCAGTGCCAAGGGACTAGCGGGATCTAACGAGCAGTACTTC.

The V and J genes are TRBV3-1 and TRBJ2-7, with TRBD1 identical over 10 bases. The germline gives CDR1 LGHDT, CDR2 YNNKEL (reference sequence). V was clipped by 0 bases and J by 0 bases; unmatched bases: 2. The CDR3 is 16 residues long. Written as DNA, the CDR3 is TGTGCCAGCAGCCAAGAGGGACAGGGGACCTCCTACGAGCAGTACTTC. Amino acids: CASSQEGQGTSYEQYF.

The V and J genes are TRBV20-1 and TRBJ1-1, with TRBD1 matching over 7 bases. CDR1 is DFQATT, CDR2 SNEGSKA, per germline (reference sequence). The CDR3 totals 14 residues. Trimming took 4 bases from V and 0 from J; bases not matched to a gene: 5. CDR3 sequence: CSAKRTGVNTEAFF. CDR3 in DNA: TGCAGTGCTAAAAGAACAGGGGTGAACACTGAAGCTTTCTTT.

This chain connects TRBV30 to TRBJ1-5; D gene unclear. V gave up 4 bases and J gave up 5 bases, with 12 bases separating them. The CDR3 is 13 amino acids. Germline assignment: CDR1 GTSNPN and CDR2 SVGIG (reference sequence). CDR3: CAWTRGIDQPQHF. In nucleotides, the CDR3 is TGTGCCTGGACGAGAGGGATTGATCAGCCCCAGCATTTT. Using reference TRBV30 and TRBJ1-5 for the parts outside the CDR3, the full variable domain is SQTIHQWPATLVQPVGSPLSLECTVEGTSNPNLYWYRQAAGRGLQLLFYSVGIGQISSEVPQNLSASRPQDRQFILSSKKLLLSDSGFYLCAWTRGIDQPQHFGDGTRLSIL.

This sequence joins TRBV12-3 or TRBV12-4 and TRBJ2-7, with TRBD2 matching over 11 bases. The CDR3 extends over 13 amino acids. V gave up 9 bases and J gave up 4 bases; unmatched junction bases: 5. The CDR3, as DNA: TGTGCCAGTAGTAGCGGGGGGGAGTACGAGCAGTACTTC. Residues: CASSSGGEYEQYF.

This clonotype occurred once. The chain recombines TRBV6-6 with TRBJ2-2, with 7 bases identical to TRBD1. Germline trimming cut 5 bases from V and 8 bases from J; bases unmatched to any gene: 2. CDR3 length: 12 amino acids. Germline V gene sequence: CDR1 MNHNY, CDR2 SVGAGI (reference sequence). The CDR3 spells CASSQDRGELFF. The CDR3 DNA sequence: TGTGCCAGCAGTCAGGACAGGGGGGAGCTGTTTTTT.

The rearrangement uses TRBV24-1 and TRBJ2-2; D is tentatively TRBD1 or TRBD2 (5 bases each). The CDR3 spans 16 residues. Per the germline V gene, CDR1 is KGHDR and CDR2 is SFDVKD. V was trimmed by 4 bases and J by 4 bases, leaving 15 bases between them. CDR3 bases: TGTGCCACCAGTGACCCCGAGGGTGGGGGCACCGGGGAGCTGTTTTTT. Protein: CATSDPEGGGTGELFF.

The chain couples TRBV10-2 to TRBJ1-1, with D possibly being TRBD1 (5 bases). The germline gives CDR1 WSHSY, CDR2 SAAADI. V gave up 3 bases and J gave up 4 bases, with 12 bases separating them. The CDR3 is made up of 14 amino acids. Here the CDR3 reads CASSEGTVSTEAFF. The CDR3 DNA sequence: TGCGCCAGCAGTGAAGGGACGGTCTCCACTGAAGCTTTCTTT.

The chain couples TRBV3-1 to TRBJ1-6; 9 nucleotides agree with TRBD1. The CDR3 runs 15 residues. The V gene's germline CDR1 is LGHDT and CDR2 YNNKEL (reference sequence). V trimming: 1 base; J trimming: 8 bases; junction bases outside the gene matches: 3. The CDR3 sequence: CASSQGWDRDSPLHF. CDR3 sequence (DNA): TGTGCCAGCAGCCAAGGGTGGGACAGGGATTCACCCCTCCACTTT.

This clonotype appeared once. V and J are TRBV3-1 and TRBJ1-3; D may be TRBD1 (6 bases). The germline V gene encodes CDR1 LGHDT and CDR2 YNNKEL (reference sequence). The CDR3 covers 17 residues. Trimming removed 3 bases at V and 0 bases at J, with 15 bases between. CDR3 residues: CASSHRRQALSGNTIYF. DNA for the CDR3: TGTGCCAGCAGCCATCGGAGACAGGCCCTCTCTGGAAACACCATATATTTT.

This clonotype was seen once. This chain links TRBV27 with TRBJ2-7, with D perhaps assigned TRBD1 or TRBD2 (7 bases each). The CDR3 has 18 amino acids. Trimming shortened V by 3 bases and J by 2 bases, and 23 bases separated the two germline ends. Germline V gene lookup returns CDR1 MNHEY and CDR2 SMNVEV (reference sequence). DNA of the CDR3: TGTGCCAGCAGTTTCGATACACAGGGGAGGGGGCGTACCTACGAGCAGTACTTC. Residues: CASSFDTQGRGRTYEQYF.

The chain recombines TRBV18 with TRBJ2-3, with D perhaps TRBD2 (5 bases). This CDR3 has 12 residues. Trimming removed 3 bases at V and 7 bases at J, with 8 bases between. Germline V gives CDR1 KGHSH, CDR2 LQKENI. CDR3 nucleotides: TGTGCCAGCTCACCTGCCGGGAATACGCAGTATTTT. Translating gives CASSPAGNTQYF.

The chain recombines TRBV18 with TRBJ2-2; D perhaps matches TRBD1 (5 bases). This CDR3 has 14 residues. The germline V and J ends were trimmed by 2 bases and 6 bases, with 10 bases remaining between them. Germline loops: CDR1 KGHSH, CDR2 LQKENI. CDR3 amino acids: CASSPTRVPGELFF. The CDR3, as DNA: TGTGCCAGCTCACCAACCAGGGTTCCCGGGGAGCTGTTTTTT. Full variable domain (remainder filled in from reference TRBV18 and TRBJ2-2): NAGVMQNPRHLVRRRGQEARLRCSPMKGHSHVYWYRQLPEEGLKFMVYLQKENIIDESGMPKERFSAEFPKEGPSILRIQQVVRGDSAAYFCASSPTRVPGELFFGEGSRLTVL.

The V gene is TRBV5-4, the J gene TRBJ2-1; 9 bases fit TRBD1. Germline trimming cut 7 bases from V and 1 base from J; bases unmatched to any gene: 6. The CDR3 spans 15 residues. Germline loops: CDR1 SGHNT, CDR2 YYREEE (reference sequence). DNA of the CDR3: TGTGCCAGCGGCCGGGACAGGGTTTCCTACAATGAGCAGTTCTTC. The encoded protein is CASGRDRVSYNEQFF.

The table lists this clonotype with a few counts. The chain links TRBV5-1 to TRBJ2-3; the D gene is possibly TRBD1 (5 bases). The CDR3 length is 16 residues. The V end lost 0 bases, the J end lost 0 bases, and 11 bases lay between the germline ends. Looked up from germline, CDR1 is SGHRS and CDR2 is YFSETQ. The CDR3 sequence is CASSLEAGKSTDTQYF. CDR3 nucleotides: TGCGCCAGCAGCTTGGAAGCAGGGAAGAGCACAGATACGCAGTATTTT. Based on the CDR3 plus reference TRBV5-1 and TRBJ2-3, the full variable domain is KAGVTQTPRYLIKTRGQQVTLSCSPISGHRSVSWYQQTPGQGLQFLFEYFSETQRNKGNFPGRFSGRQFSNSRSEMNVSTLELGDSALYLCASSLEAGKSTDTQYFGPGTRLTVL.

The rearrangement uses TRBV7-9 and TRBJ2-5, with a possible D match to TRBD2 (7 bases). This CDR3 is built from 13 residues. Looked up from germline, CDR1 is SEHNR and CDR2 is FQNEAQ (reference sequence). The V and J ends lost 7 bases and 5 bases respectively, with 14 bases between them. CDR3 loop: CASTRGGVETQYF. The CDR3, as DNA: TGTGCCAGCACCCGCGGGGGCGTGGAGACCCAGTACTTC.

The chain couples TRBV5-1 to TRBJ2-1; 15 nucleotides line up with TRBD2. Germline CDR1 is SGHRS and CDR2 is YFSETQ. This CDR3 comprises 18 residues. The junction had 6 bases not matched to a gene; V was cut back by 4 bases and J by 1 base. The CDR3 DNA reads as TGCGCCAGCAGCCAAGGACTAGCGGGGGGGCGGTCCTACAATGAGCAGTTCTTC. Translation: CASSQGLAGGRSYNEQFF.

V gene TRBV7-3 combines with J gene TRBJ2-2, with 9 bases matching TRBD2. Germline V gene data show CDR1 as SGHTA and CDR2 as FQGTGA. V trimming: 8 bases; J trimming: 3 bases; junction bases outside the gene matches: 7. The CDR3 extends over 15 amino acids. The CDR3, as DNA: TGTGCCAGCCGGCGGGGCGGGGGGGACACCGGGGAGCTGTTTTTT. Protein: CASRRGGGDTGELFF.

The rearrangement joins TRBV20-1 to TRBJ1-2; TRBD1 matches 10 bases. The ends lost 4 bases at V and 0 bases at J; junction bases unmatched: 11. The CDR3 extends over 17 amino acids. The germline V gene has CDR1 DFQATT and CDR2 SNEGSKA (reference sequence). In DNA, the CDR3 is TGCAGTGCTACCCCTGGACAGGGGGACGGTTCTAACTATGGCTACACCTTC. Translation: CSATPGQGDGSNYGYTF.

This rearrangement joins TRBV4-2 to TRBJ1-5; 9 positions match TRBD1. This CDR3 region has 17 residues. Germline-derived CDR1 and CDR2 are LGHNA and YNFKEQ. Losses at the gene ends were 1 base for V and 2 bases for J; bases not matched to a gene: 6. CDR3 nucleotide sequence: TGTGCCAGCAGCCAAGGACAGGGGGTTCGCGGCAATCAGCCCCAGCATTTT. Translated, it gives CASSQGQGVRGNQPQHF.

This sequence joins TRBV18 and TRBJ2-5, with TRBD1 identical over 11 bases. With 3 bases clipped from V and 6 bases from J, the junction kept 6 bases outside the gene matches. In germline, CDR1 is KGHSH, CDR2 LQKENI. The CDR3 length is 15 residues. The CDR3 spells CASSPRTGGDQTQYF. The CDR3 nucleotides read TGTGCCAGCTCACCTAGGACAGGGGGCGACCAGACCCAGTACTTC. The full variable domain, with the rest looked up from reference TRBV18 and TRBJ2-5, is NAGVMQNPRHLVRRRGQEARLRCSPMKGHSHVYWYRQLPEEGLKFMVYLQKENIIDESGMPKERFSAEFPKEGPSILRIQQVVRGDSAAYFCASSPRTGGDQTQYFGPGTRLLVL.

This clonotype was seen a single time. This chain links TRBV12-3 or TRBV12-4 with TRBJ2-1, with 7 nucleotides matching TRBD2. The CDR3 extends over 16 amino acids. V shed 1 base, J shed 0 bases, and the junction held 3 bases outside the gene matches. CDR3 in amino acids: CASSLVRGSSYNEQFF. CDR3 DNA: TGTGCCAGCAGTTTAGTCCGCGGGAGCTCCTACAATGAGCAGTTCTTC.

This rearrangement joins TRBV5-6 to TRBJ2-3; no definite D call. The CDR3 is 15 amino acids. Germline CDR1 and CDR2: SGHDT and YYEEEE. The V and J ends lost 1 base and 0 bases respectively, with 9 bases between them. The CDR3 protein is CASSLPYLSTDTQYF. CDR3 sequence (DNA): TGTGCCAGCAGCTTGCCTTACCTTAGCACAGATACGCAGTATTTT. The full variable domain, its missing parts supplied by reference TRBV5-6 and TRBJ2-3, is DAGVTQSPTHLIKTRGQQVTLRCSPKSGHDTVSWYQQALGQGPQFIFQYYEEEERQRGNFPDRFSGHQFPNYSSELNVNALLLGDSALYLCASSLPYLSTDTQYFGPGTRLTVL.

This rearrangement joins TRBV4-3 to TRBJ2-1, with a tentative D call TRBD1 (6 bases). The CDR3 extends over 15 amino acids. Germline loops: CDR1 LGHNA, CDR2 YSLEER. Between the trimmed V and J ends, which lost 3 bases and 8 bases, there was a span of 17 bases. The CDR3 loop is CASSQGDTRTYEQFF. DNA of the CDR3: TGCGCCAGCAGCCAGGGGGACACCCGTACTTATGAGCAGTTCTTC.